The rows below give T cell receptor beta chains drawn from one sample of a study of blood T cell repertoires in COVID-19. The data were produced by immunoSEQ multiplex PCR, yet TCRdb's version contains in-frame clones alone and is incomplete. The sample contains about 140,000 clones, around nine tenths of which appear only once. The sequencing sample was made of peripheral blood. The receptors here all came from a human donor in a cohort sampled during active COVID-19. Each CDR3 is given with its conserved first and last residue. The order of the fields is J gene, clone size, V gene, D gene, CDR3 protein, CDR3 DNA. D genes are given only for firm matches. Clone size is stated in some rows and not others, as once, few, many or a class when expanded.

>TRBJ2-3|-|TRBV6-1|TRBD2
CASSEAWRGGRDTQYF
TGTGCCAGCAGTGAAGCTTGGCGGGGCGGGAGGGATACGCAGTATTTT
>TRBJ2-1|-|TRBV28|TRBD2
CASTPWTSGKGNEQFF
TGTGCCAGCACCCCATGGACTAGCGGGAAGGGAAATGAGCAGTTCTTC
>TRBJ2-5|-|TRBV20-1|-
CSASVPGTSQETQYF
TGCAGTGCTAGTGTCCCCGGGACTTCTCAAGAGACCCAGTACTTC
>TRBJ2-4|-|TRBV18|-
CASSPRDPKNIQYF
TGTGCCAGCTCGCCGCGGGATCCCAAAAACATTCAGTACTTC
>TRBJ2-3|-|TRBV5-8|TRBD1
CASSSGQGTASGTDTQYF
TGTGCCAGCAGCTCGGGACAGGGGACAGCAAGTGGCACAGATACGCAGTATTTT
>TRBJ2-7|-|TRBV11-3|TRBD1
CASSPGQGMGQYF
TGTGCCAGCAGCCCCGGACAGGGGATGGGGCAGTACTTC
>TRBJ2-3|-|TRBV30|TRBD2
CACQVYGGVTDTQYF
TGTGCCTGCCAAGTCTACGGGGGGGTCACAGATACGCAGTATTTT
>TRBJ2-6|-|TRBV25-1|-
CASSQGLGDSGANVLTF
TGTGCCAGCAGTCAGGGCCTAGGAGACTCTGGGGCCAACGTCCTGACTTTC
>TRBJ2-4|-|TRBV2|-
CASSVGNIQYF
TGTGCCAGCAGTGTCGGAAACATTCAGTACTTC
>TRBJ1-4|-|TRBV7-9|TRBD1
CASSFQGAVEKLFF
TGTGCCAGCAGCTTCCAGGGGGCGGTAGAAAAACTGTTTTTT
>TRBJ1-1|-|TRBV9|TRBD1
CASSGLGQGKTEAFF
TGTGCCAGCAGCGGCTTAGGACAGGGGAAAACTGAAGCTTTCTTT
>TRBJ2-7|once|TRBV27|TRBD2
CASSFRTSGRVAYEQYF
TGTGCCAGCAGTTTTCGGACTAGCGGGAGAGTTGCCTACGAGCAGTACTTC
>TRBJ2-1|many|TRBV7-9|-
CASSLRPGGEQFF
TGTGCCAGCAGCCTAAGACCCGGGGGTGAGCAGTTCTTC
>TRBJ2-7|-|TRBV28|TRBD2
CASRRGGRSEEQYF
TGTGCCAGCAGGAGGGGCGGGAGATCGGAAGAGCAGTACTTC
>TRBJ1-2|-|TRBV2|-
CASSEVRVPGYGYTF
TGTGCCAGCAGTGAAGTACGGGTGCCCGGCTATGGCTACACCTTC
>TRBJ2-7|-|TRBV23-1|-
CASSQEASYEQYF
TGCGCCAGCAGTCAAGAGGCAAGCTACGAGCAGTACTTC
>TRBJ1-4|-|TRBV5-1|TRBD1
CASSAGPGQNNEKLFF
TGCGCCAGCAGCGCGGGCCCGGGACAGAATAATGAAAAACTGTTTTTT